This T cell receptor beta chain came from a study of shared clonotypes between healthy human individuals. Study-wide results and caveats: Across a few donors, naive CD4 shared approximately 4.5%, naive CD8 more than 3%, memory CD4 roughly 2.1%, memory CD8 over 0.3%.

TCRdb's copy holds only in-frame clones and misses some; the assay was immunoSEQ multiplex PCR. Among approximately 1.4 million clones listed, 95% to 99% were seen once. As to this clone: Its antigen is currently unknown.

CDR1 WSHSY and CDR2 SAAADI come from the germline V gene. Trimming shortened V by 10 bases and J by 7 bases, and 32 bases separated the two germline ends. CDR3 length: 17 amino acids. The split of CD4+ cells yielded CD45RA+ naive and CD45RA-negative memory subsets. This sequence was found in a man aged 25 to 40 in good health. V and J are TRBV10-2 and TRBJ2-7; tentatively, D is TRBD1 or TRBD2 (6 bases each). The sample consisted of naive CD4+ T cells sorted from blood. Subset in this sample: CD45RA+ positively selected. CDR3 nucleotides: TGCGCCACTAAGGGGGGCAGGTGGCCTGGTTGGGATGGGGAGCAGTACTTC. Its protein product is CATKGGRWPGWDGEQYF.